This T cell receptor (beta chain) comes out of a study of blood T cell repertoires in COVID-19. Study background: Both acute and convalescent COVID-19 samples were obtained from the United States, Italy and Spain. T cells, B-cell-depleted T cells, or PBMCs provided the cDNA or gDNA that served as material.

Generated by immunoSEQ multiplex PCR, the TCRdb table keeps only in-frame clones and is missing some. The top ten clones hold roughly 6% of a sample with tens of thousands of clones, 83% of them seen once. Germline V gives CDR1 ENHRY, CDR2 SYGVKD. The V segment lost 2 bases and the J segment 6 bases; nucleotides outside the gene matches: 7. The CDR3 length is 15 residues. This clonotype originated in a woman in her sixties with acute or convalescent COVID-19. Input material: peripheral blood. The V gene is TRBV10-3, the J gene TRBJ2-3; TRBD2 matches at 8 bases. The CDR3 spells CAISEPLREGDTQYF. The CDR3 region has the DNA TGTGCCATCAGTGAGCCGCTTCGGGAGGGGGATACGCAGTATTTT.